This T cell receptor beta chain was obtained from a study of long-term antiretroviral therapy in people with HIV. Sequencing relied on immunoSEQ assay v3.0, run at survey level. Some clones are missing from TCRdb's copy, which holds only in-frame ones; the method was immunoSEQ multiplex PCR. The data show approximately 12,000 clones, roughly 87% seen once. Unmatched junction bases numbered 5, after V lost 4 bases and J lost 5 bases. Germline loops: CDR1 SGHAT, CDR2 FQNNGV. This CDR3 has 13 residues. The receptor's source is a man aged 50-59 years with HIV. The material was unsorted PBMCs, obtained about 7.9 years after starting antiretroviral therapy. The gene calls are TRBV11-2 and TRBJ2-7, with 7 bases matching TRBD1. CDR3 nucleotides: TGTGCCAGCAGCTCCTACAGGGGCGACGAGCAGTACTTC. This gives the protein CASSSYRGDEQYF.